The rows below give T cell receptor beta chains drawn from one sample of a study of Ad26.COV2.S vaccination and SARS-CoV-2 variants. Using immunoSEQ multiplex PCR, the repertoire was profiled, and TCRdb retains in-frame clones only, with some absent. The sample lists about 420,000 clones; roughly 90% were seen once. The material was peripheral blood, obtained in a trial of Ad26.COV2.S vaccine versus placebo. These receptors were taken from a person between 18 and 59 years old who received the Ad26.COV2.S COVID-19 vaccine or a placebo. Each CDR3 is given with its conserved first and last residue. A D gene is named only where the DNA matches it firmly. Size is stated for part of the rows, as once, few or many counts, or as a class when the clone is expanded.

v_gene	d_gene	abundance	j_gene	CDR3aa	CDR3nt
TRBV6-1	NA	NA	TRBJ2-7	CASSEQRGPPTQWYF	TGTGCCAGCAGTGAACAGAGGGGTCCCCCCACGCAATGGTACTTC
TRBV4-2	NA	once	TRBJ2-7	CASSQSYEQYF	TGTGCCAGCAGCCAGTCCTACGAGCAGTACTTC
TRBV5-5	NA	NA	TRBJ1-4	CASSLGTDTTNEKLFF	TGTGCCAGCAGCTTGGGAACCGATACAACTAATGAAAAACTGTTTTTT
TRBV9	NA	NA	TRBJ2-3	CASSVDSTSTDTQYF	TGTGCCAGCAGCGTAGACAGTACCAGCACAGATACGCAGTATTTT
TRBV7-2	TRBD2	once	TRBJ2-3	CASSSLAGGYGTPSF	TGTGCCAGCAGCTCCCTAGCGGGGGGGTACGGGACTCCGAGTTTT
TRBV5-1	TRBD1	NA	TRBJ1-4	CASSGGQGRTEKLFF	TGCGCCAGCAGCGGGGGACAGGGGAGGACTGAAAAACTGTTTTTT
TRBV15	TRBD1	NA	TRBJ1-5	CATSRGQGGSNQPQHF	TGTGCCACCAGTCGCGGACAGGGAGGTAGCAATCAGCCCCAGCATTTT
TRBV9	NA	NA	TRBJ2-2	CASRKNTGELFF	TGTGCCAGCAGAAAAAACACCGGGGAGCTGTTTTTT
TRBV5-1	NA	NA	TRBJ2-5	CASSLLSGAGGETQYF	TGCGCCAGCAGCTTGTTGTCGGGGGCCGGGGGAGAGACCCAGTACTTC
TRBV10-3	NA	few	TRBJ2-3	CAISDSRDTQYF	TGTGCCATCAGTGATTCGAGGGATACGCAGTATTTT
TRBV6-5	TRBD2	NA	TRBJ2-7	CASSTGGAYEQYF	TGTGCCAGCAGTACGGGGGGGGCGTACGAGCAGTACTTC
TRBV7-9	NA	NA	TRBJ2-7	CASSPATGPISF	TGTGCCAGCAGCCCAGCGACAGGACCCATTAGCTTC
TRBV29-1	NA	once	TRBJ2-1	CSVEGSANGQFF	TGCAGCGTTGAAGGCTCGGCAAATGGGCAGTTCTTC
TRBV19	NA	NA	TRBJ2-6	CASSRGRISGANVLTF	TGTGCCAGTAGTAGGGGACGGATCTCTGGGGCCAACGTCCTGACTTTC
TRBV7-8	TRBD1	once	TRBJ1-5	CASSRRSLGTGSNQPQHF	TGTGCCAGCAGCAGGAGGAGTTTAGGGACAGGCAGCAATCAGCCCCAGCATTTT
TRBV10-2	NA	NA	TRBJ2-7	CASSESSGSGYF	TGCGCCAGCAGTGAGTCTTCAGGCAGTGGGTACTTC
TRBV30	NA	NA	TRBJ2-7	CAWTLDRNVGYEQYF	TGTGCCTGGACTTTGGACAGAAATGTAGGCTACGAGCAGTACTTC
TRBV27	NA	NA	TRBJ1-2	CASSLYVGQIYGYTF	TGTGCCAGCAGTCTCTACGTCGGACAGATCTATGGCTACACCTTC
TRBV3-1/TRBV3-2	NA	NA	TRBJ1-4	CASSQRAVGEKLFF	TGTGCCAGCAGCCAGCGGGCGGTAGGGGAAAAACTGTTTTTT
TRBV19	TRBD2	once	TRBJ2-1	CASTVVAGGYNEQFF	TGTGCCAGTACGGTTGTAGCGGGGGGCTACAATGAGCAGTTCTTC
TRBV6-5	NA	NA	TRBJ1-3	CASSIGGPGNTIYF	TGTGCCAGCAGTATTGGGGGGCCCGGAAACACCATATATTTT
TRBV27	NA	NA	TRBJ2-7	CASSSDPDYEQYF	TGTGCCAGCAGTTCCGATCCGGACTACGAGCAGTACTTC
TRBV11-3	NA	NA	TRBJ1-1	CASSLAGEKAFF	TGTGCCAGCAGCTTAGCCGGCGAAAAAGCTTTCTTT
TRBV5-8	NA	NA	TRBJ2-1	CASSPQGKTSYNEQFF	TGTGCCAGCAGCCCCCAGGGGAAGACCTCCTACAATGAGCAGTTCTTC
TRBV5-1	TRBD1	NA	TRBJ2-2	CASSLQGATGVAGELFF	TGCGCCAGCAGCCTACAGGGGGCTACGGGGGTAGCCGGGGAGCTGTTTTTT
TRBV4-1	TRBD1	NA	TRBJ1-6	CASSQGPTGALSSYNSPLHF	TGCGCCAGCAGCCAAGGTCCGACAGGGGCCCTGAGCTCCTATAATTCACCCCTCCACTTT
TRBV5-1	TRBD1	NA	TRBJ2-2	CASSLNTGVGGELFF	TGCGCCAGCAGCTTGAACACAGGGGTCGGCGGGGAGCTGTTTTTT
TRBV7-8	NA	NA	TRBJ2-2	CASSLVPLFMGPNTGELFF	TGTGCCAGCAGCTTAGTTCCACTGTTTATGGGTCCGAACACCGGGGAGCTGTTTTTT
TRBV7-8	NA	once	TRBJ1-4	CASTQGRGLGEKLFF	TGTGCCAGCACCCAGGGACGGGGCCTTGGAGAAAAACTGTTTTTT
TRBV4-2	NA	NA	TRBJ2-7	CASSQVPGDSSYEQYF	TGTGCCAGCAGCCAAGTTCCGGGTGATAGCTCCTACGAGCAGTACTTC
TRBV5-1	TRBD1	NA	TRBJ1-1	CASSTEPQGVNTEAFF	TGCGCCAGCAGTACGGAACCACAGGGGGTGAACACTGAAGCTTTCTTT
TRBV7-2	TRBD2	NA	TRBJ2-3	CASSPTSGGVYTQYF	TGTGCCAGCAGCCCTACTAGCGGGGGTGTTTATACGCAGTATTTT
TRBV28	NA	NA	TRBJ2-7	CASSLRGFVTYEQYF	TGTGCCAGCAGTCTCCGGGGTTTCGTGACCTACGAGCAGTACTTC
TRBV7-7	NA	NA	TRBJ2-1	CASSPFDTFSGSYNEQFF	TGTGCTAGCAGTCCATTCGATACATTTAGCGGATCCTACAATGAGCAGTTCTTC
TRBV7-2	TRBD2	once	TRBJ2-3	CASSLTSGDTDTQYF	TGTGCCAGCAGCTTGACTAGCGGAGACACAGATACGCAGTATTTT
TRBV5-1	NA	NA	TRBJ2-2	CASSLQGGGGRTGELFF	TGCGCCAGCAGCCTGCAGGGAGGTGGGGGGCGCACCGGGGAGCTGTTTTTT
TRBV18	NA	once	TRBJ2-3	CASSPFPHSTDTQYF	TGTGCCAGCTCACCCTTCCCTCATAGCACAGATACGCAGTATTTT
TRBV6-5	TRBD2	NA	TRBJ2-7	CASTVLGGEGEQYF	TGTGCCAGCACCGTCTTGGGGGGGGAAGGCGAGCAGTACTTC
TRBV4-1	NA	NA	TRBJ2-3	CASSQDDRPSTDTQYF	TGCGCCAGCAGCCAAGATGACAGGCCATCCACAGATACGCAGTATTTT
TRBV6-5	NA	NA	TRBJ2-3	CASSLNRFTDTQYF	TGTGCCAGCAGTCTCAACAGGTTCACAGATACGCAGTATTTT